This T cell receptor beta chain was recorded in a study of regulatory T cells in long-lasting Graves disease (dated by TCRdb to the early 2020s). Regarding the complete study: Antithyroid drugs had been taken for less than 3 months by newly diagnosed Graves' disease patients. The study was registered as a clinical trial and conducted in China. A total of some 35 samples underwent TCR sequencing, from 13 patients with persistent Graves' disease and 20 patients with newly diagnosed Graves' disease. Peripheral blood TCR sequencing and RNA sequencing compared persistent Graves' disease patients with newly diagnosed Graves' disease patients.

Reading from cysteine to phenylalanine, the CDR3 counts 18 amino acids. Just CDR3 DNA is preserved here, 54 bases in frame from base 1. V was cut back by 1 base and J by 0 bases, leaving a gap of 15 bases between them. CDR1 and CDR2, per the germline V gene (reference sequence), are LNHDA and SQIVND. This specimen's time point label, per the study, means: newly diagnosed GD, antithyroid drugs for less than 3 months. For both TCR sequencing and RNA sequencing, RNA was extracted from PBMCs in TRIzol. The diagnosis of Graves' disease followed American Thyroid Association guidelines. Patients were recruited from an endocrinology department in Xi'an, China. Each patient gave approximately 9.7 milliliters of peripheral blood, collected in an EDTA anticoagulant tube. Ficoll Paque Plus density gradient separation was used to isolate PBMCs, and no further T cell sorting was done. An Agilent 2100 Bioanalyzer and agarose gel were used to check RNA quality, while a NanoDrop 2000 measured RNA concentration.

Overall study results and their limits: TRBV28, TRBJ1-2 and TRBJ2-5 were preferentially used in persistent disease, while TRBV20-1 and TRBJ2-1 were favored in newly diagnosed disease. Lower TCR Shannon entropy and fewer highly expanded clones were observed in persistent Graves' disease patients than in newly diagnosed patients, which suggested clonal expansion. Patients with persistent disease shared more public clonotypes (around 2,700) than newly diagnosed patients did (approximately 1,000). Because the primary lesion, thyroid tissue, could not be accessed, the study looked at peripheral blood alone. Sequencing and analysis were limited to the TCR beta chain. The small sample size was acknowledged by the authors as a limitation that may reduce accuracy.

Comment on this clonotype: Its recognized antigen is unknown. Base qualities were left out, and no much larger clone turns up one base away.

The method was multiplex PCR. The instrument given in TCRdb is Illumina HiSeq 4000. iRepertoire HTBI primers and Arm-PCR amplification of CDR3 regions were used to construct TCR beta libraries. Before sequencing, the PCR products underwent gel purification. Per the original workflow: Across samples, roughly 60 TRBV and roughly 15 TRBJ segments were identified and used for gene usage analysis of CDR3 amino acid clonotypes. Filtered high-quality paired reads were merged into contigs using COPE and FqMerger. BLAST was used to align contigs to IMGT TRBV, TRBD and TRBJ reference genes, and CDR3 was defined according to IMGT. Any clonotype with a frequency above 0.1% was counted as a highly expanded clone. Repertoire diversity was measured by Shannon entropy, and V-J evenness by the Gini coefficient. Clonotypes shared by more than one individual were considered public. The public reads were reprocessed in TCRdb via fastp at Q25 and MiXCR, keeping in-frame beta chains. Entries that share a CDR3 protein sequence are merged under the most common genes and DNA. What appears here as the V and J calls and clone size reflects TCRdb's work, not the paper's. This sample comprises 300,000 to 450,000 distinct CDR3 sequences, 15% to 19% of them detected only once. 22% of the sample lies in the top ten.

The rearranged chain carries TRBV19 and TRBJ2-2; the D gene is possibly TRBD2, with 5 bases matching. This receptor was obtained from a female donor with Graves disease. Specimen: peripheral blood mononuclear cells (PBMCs), collected at new diagnosis, from a patient treated with antithyroid drugs. The CDR3 corresponds to CASSIGVSAGANTGELFF. The DNA is as follows: TGTGCCAGTAGTATAGGAGTCTCGGCCGGGGCGAACACCGGGGAGCTGTTTTTT.